This T cell receptor (beta chain) appears in the sequencing data of a study of blood T cell repertoires in COVID-19. Study context: Specimens from acute and convalescent COVID-19 originated in the United States, Italy and Spain.

The CDR3 extends over 14 amino acids. From germline, CDR1 is MRHNA and CDR2 SNTAGT. The germline V and J ends were trimmed by 10 bases and 5 bases, with 20 bases remaining between them. The authors' processing: Quantification of nucleated cells was approximated via reference gene primer amplification. Some clones are missing from TCRdb's copy, which holds only in-frame ones; the method was immunoSEQ multiplex PCR. That table furnishes V, J and clone size, whereas the DNA furnished D and trimming. The data contain approximately 150,000 clones, 80% of them singletons. This sequence originates from a man between 65 and 80 years old who had recovered from COVID-19. The source material was peripheral blood. The chain combines TRBV6-4 with TRBJ1-2; D might be TRBD1 (5 bases). The CDR3 DNA is TGTGCCATCCCACCAGGGCTTAGGGCTTATGGCTACACCTTC. The encoded protein is CAIPPGLRAYGYTF.